A single sample is the source of the 10 T cell receptor beta chains below, sequenced in a study of healthy donors' naive CD4 and CD8 T cells. A linear amplification protocol produced the TCR libraries from roughly 480 ng of total RNA. MiXCR, run by TCRdb on the reads, gives a single entry per CDR3 protein. The table includes about 180,000 distinct CDR3 sequences, about 70% detected once. The sequenced material came from naive CD4+ and CD8+ T cells sorted from blood, pooled from several donors. The receptor set was obtained from a pool of human donors in good health; the sample pools cells from several healthy donors.

The chain is built from TRBV19 and TRBJ2-7; 8 bases match TRBD1. CDR1 and CDR2 (germline): LNHDA, SQIVND (reference sequence). The J segment lost 0 bases and the V segment lost 5 bases, leaving 3 bases of the junction unmatched. The CDR3 totals 14 residues. CDR3 sequence: CASSRTGNSYEQYF. DNA for the CDR3: TGTGCCAGTAGTCGGACAGGGAACTCCTACGAGCAGTACTTC. Based on the CDR3 plus reference TRBV19 and TRBJ2-7, the full variable domain is DGGITQSPKYLFRKEGQNVTLSCEQNLNHDAMYWYRQDPGQGLRLIYYSQIVNDFQKGDIAEGYSVSREKKESFPLTVTSAQKNPTAFYLCASSRTGNSYEQYFGPGTRLTVT.

V gene TRBV5-4 combines with J gene TRBJ2-5; D possibly corresponds to TRBD1 (5 bases). This CDR3 region has 11 residues. V lost 4 bases to trimming and J lost 5 bases, with 6 bases between them. Germline CDR1 reads SGHNT; CDR2 reads YYREEE (reference sequence). CDR3 loop: CASSKGETQYF. CDR3 in DNA: TGTGCCAGCAGCAAGGGGGAGACCCAGTACTTC. Full variable domain (missing parts from reference TRBV5-4 and TRBJ2-5): ETGVTQSPTHLIKTRGQQVTLRCSSQSGHNTVSWYQQALGQGPQFIFQYYREEENGRGNFPPRFSGLQFPNYSSELNVNALELDDSALYLCASSKGETQYFGPGTRLLVL.

The chain combines TRBV29-1 with TRBJ2-2; a weak D match, TRBD1 (5 bases). The germline gives CDR1 SQVTM, CDR2 ANQGSEA. The V gene lost 6 bases and the J gene lost 1 base, with 15 bases spanning the gap. The CDR3 spans 15 residues. The CDR3 here is CSVLGHPGNTGELFF. For the CDR3, the DNA is TGCAGCGTCCTCGGACACCCAGGGAACACCGGGGAGCTGTTTTTT.

This sequence joins TRBV29-1 and TRBJ2-7, with D possibly being TRBD1 or TRBD2 (6 bases each). The V and J ends lost 3 bases and 0 bases respectively, with 15 bases between them. CDR3 length equals 15 residues. Germline CDR1 reads SQVTM; CDR2 reads ANQGSEA. As DNA, the CDR3 is TGCAGCGTTGAGGGGGGCAAAGCAGCCTCCTACGAGCAGTACTTC. Encoded protein: CSVEGGKAASYEQYF.

This clonotype was detected only once. This chain joins TRBV27 and TRBJ2-2; the match to TRBD2 covers 9 bases. The CDR3 totals 16 residues. CDR1 and CDR2 (germline): MNHEY, SMNVEV (reference sequence). V shed 5 bases, J shed 4 bases, and the junction held 8 bases outside the gene matches. In DNA form, the CDR3 reads TGTGCCAGCAGTCCTACCGGGACTAGCAGCACCGGGGAGCTGTTTTTT. Residues: CASSPTGTSSTGELFF.

The chain recombines TRBV6-5 with TRBJ2-7; D unclear. From germline, CDR1 is MNHEY and CDR2 SVGAGI. V lost 4 bases to trimming and J lost 2 bases, with 12 bases between them. This CDR3 has 14 amino acids. CDR3 loop: CASSSGPPAYEQYF. CDR3 DNA sequence: TGTGCCAGCAGTTCCGGGCCTCCTGCCTACGAGCAGTACTTC.

This rearrangement joins TRBV5-1 to TRBJ2-1; D is unclear. CDR1 and CDR2 from the germline V gene are SGHRS and YFSETQ. The V end was cut by 1 base, the J end by 8 bases, with 22 bases between. This CDR3 has 17 amino acids. The CDR3 loop is CASSLTPTSPAVDEQFF. CDR3 sequence (DNA): TGCGCCAGCAGCTTGACGCCGACCTCGCCCGCAGTGGATGAGCAGTTCTTC.

In this sample, this clonotype turned up a few times. The chain has TRBV20-1 and TRBJ1-5; D gene unclear. Trimming removed 0 bases at V and 1 base at J, with 7 bases between. Per the germline V gene, CDR1 is DFQATT and CDR2 is SNEGSKA (reference sequence). This CDR3 is 14 amino acids long. This CDR3 reads CSARDRASNQPQHF. DNA of the CDR3: TGCAGTGCTAGAGATCGGGCCAGCAATCAGCCCCAGCATTTT.

Regarding this clonotype: Because it lacks the conserved phenylalanine or tryptophan at the end, this CDR3 is likely a read error. The chain has TRBV6-5 and TRBJ2-1, with D possibly TRBD1 on 6 matching bases. V was clipped by 8 bases and J by 4 bases, with 18 bases between them. The germline V gene encodes CDR1 MNHEY and CDR2 SVGAGI. This CDR3 has 15 amino acids. Here the CDR3 DNA reads TGTGCCAGCTCGTGGGGACACTCGTCATACAATGAGCAGTTCTCC. It translates to CASSWGHSSYNEQFS.

This clonotype has a handful of counts. The chain combines TRBV24-1 with TRBJ2-3, with a weak D call TRBD2 (5 bases). CDR1 is KGHDR, CDR2 SFDVKD, per germline. The CDR3 consists of 13 residues. Trimming pared 10 bases from V and 6 bases from J, leaving 16 bases between. CDR3 coding DNA: TGTGCCACATCGGCAGGACTCCGGGATACGCAGTATTTT. Amino acid sequence: CATSAGLRDTQYF.